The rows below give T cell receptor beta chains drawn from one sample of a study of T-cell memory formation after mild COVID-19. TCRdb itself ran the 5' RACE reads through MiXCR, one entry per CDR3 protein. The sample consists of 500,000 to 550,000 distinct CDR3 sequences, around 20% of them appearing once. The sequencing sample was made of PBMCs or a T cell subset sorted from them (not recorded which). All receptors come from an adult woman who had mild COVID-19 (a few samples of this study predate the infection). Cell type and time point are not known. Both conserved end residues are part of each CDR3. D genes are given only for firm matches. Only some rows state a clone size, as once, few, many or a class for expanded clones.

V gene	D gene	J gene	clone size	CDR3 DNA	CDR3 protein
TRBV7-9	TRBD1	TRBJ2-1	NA	TGTGCCAGCAGCCCCTTAACAGGGGGAGAAAGGAATGAGCAGTTCTTC	CASSPLTGGERNEQFF
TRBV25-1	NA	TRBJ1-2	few	TGTGCCAGCAGTGGGACAGCAGACTATGGCTACACCTTC	CASSGTADYGYTF
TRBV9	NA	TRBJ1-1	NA	TGTGCCAGCAGCGGGGGACACAGCACTGAAGCTTTCTTT	CASSGGHSTEAFF
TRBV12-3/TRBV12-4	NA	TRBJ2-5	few	TGTGCCAGCAGTCCCCGTGGGGGGGCCTTTGTGGAGACCCAGTACTTC	CASSPRGGAFVETQYF
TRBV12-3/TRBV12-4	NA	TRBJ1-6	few	TGTGCCAGCAGTCCCCGGCTGATTAATTCACCCCTCCACTTT	CASSPRLINSPLHF
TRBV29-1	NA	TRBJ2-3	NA	TGCAGCGTTCGATTCGGGGACATCGGGCAGTATTTT	CSVRFGDIGQYF
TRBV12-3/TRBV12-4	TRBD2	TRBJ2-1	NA	TGTGCCAGCAGCCTTGCTAGCGGGGGGACTCGGCAGTTCTTC	CASSLASGGTRQFF
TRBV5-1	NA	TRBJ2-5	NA	TGCGCCAGCAGCTACAACCTCCGGGACGGAGAGACCCAGTACTTC	CASSYNLRDGETQYF
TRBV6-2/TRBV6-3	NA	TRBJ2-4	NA	TGTGCCAGCAGAAACCAGCGGGTTCTAGCCAAAAACATTCAGTACTTC	CASRNQRVLAKNIQYF
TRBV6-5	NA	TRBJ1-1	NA	TGTGCCAGCACCAAGTTACCATGGACTCTGGAGAGCACTGAAGCTTTCTTT	CASTKLPWTLESTEAFF
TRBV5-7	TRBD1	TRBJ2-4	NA	TGTGCCAGCACCACCACATGGGACAGAAGAATCCTAGCCAAAAACATTCAGTACTTC	CASTTTWDRRILAKNIQYF
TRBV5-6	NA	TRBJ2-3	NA	TGTGCCAGCAGCTTCACAGGGTGGGGGGGCACAGATACGCAGTATTTT	CASSFTGWGGTDTQYF
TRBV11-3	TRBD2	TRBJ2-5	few	TGTGCCAGCAGCAATAGCGGGAGCGACGGGAGGGAGACCCAGTACTTC	CASSNSGSDGRETQYF
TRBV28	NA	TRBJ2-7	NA	TGTGCCAGCAGTTCAACCGGGACCGAAATCTCCTACGAGCAGTACTTC	CASSSTGTEISYEQYF
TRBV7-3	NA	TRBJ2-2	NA	TGTGCCAGCAGCTCGCCAGGACAGCAGGGCACCGGGGAGCTGTTTTTT	CASSSPGQQGTGELFF
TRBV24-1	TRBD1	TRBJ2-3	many	TGTGCCACCAGTGACCTTGGGACAGGGGGCTCCACAGATACGCAGTATTTT	CATSDLGTGGSTDTQYF
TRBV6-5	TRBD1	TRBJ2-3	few	TGTGCCAGCAGCACAGGACAGGGGAGCACAGATACGCAGTATTTT	CASSTGQGSTDTQYF
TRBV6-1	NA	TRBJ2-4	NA	TGTGCCAGCAGTAAGACAGGTCCGGGAGGTGCCAAAAACATTCAGTACTTC	CASSKTGPGGAKNIQYF
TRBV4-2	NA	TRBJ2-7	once	TGTGCCAGCAGCCAAGATCGACTAGGGAGCTCCTACGAGCAGTACTTC	CASSQDRLGSSYEQYF
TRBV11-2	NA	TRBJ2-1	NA	TGTGCCAGCAGCTCCCCAGGATCAGGGGAACAATTCTTC	CASSSPGSGEQFF
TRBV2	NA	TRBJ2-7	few	TGTGCCAGCAGTGGCGTCACCTCCTACGAGCAGTACTTC	CASSGVTSYEQYF
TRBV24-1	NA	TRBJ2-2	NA	TGTGCCACCAGGAAGAACACCGGGGAGCTGTTTTTT	CATRKNTGELFF
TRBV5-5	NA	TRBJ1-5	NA	TGTGCCAGCAGCGAATTCCCCATGGAGCCCCAGCATTTT	CASSEFPMEPQHF
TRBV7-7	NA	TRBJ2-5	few	TGTGCTAGCAGCCCCGGGACGGATCAAGAGACCCAGTACTTC	CASSPGTDQETQYF
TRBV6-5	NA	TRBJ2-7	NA	TGTGCCAGCAGTCCCATTGTCGGCTACGAGCAGTACTTC	CASSPIVGYEQYF
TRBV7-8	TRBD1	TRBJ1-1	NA	TGTGCCAGCAGCGGTGGGACAGTCATGAACACTGAAGCTTTCTTT	CASSGGTVMNTEAFF
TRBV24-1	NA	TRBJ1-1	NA	TGTGCCACCAGGGATACAGGGTATACTGAAGCTTTCTTT	CATRDTGYTEAFF